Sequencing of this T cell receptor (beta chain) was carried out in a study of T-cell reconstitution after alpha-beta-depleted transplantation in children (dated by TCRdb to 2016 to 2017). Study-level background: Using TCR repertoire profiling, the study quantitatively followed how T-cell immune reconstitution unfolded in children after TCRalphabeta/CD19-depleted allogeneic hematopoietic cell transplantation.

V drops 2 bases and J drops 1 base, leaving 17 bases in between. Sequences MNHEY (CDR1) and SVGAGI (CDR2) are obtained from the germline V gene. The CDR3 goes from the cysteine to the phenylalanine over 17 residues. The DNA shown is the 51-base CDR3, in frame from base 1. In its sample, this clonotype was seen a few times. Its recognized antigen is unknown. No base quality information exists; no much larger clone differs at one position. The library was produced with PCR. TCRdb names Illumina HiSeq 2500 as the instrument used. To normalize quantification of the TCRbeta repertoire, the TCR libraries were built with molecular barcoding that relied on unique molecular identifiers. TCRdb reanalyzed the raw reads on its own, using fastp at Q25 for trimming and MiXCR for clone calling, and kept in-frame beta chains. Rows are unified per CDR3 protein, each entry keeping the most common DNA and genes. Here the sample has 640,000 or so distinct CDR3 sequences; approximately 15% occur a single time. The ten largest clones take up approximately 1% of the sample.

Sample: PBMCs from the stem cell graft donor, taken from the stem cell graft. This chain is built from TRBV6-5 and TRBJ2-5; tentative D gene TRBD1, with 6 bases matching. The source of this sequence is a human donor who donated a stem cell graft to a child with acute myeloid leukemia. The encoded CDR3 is CASSYGWAGTLQETQYF. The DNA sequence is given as TGTGCCAGCAGTTACGGTTGGGCCGGGACACTCCAAGAGACCCAGTACTTC.